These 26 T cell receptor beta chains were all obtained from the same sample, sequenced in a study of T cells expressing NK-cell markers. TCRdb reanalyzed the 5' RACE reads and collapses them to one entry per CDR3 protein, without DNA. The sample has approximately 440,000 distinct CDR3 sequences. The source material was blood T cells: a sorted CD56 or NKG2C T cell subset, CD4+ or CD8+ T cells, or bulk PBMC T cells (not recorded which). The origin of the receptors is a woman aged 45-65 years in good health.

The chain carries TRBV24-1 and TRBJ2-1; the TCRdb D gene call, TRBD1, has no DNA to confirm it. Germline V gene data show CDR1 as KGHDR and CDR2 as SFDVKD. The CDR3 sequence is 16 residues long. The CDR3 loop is CATSDLTGIRPNEQFF.

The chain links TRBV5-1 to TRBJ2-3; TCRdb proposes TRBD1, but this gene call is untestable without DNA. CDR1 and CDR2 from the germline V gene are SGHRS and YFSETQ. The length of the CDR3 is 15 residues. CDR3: CASNRGQGAADTQYF.

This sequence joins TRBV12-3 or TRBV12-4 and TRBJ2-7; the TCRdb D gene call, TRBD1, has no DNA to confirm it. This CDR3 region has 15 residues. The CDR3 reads CASSFRTARPYEQYF.

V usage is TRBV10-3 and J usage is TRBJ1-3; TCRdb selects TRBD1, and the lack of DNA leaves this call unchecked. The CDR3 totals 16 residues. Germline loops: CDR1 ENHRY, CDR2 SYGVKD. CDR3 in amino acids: CAISELWDSPGNTIYF.

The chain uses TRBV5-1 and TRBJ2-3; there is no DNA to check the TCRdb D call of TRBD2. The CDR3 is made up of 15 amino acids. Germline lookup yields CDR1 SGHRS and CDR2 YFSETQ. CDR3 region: CASSLSGRTTDTQYF.

CDR3 protein: CASSDAGTVQSDTQYF. The chain combines TRBV7-9 with TRBJ2-3; TCRdb gives TRBD1 as the D gene, but with no DNA this cannot be confirmed. CDR1 and CDR2 (germline): SEHNR, FQNEAQ (reference sequence). This CDR3 contains 16 residues.

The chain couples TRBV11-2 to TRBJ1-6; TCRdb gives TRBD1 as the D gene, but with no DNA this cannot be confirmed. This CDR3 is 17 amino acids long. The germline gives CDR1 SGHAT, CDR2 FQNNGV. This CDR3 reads CASSSRRTDSYNSPLHF.

This CDR3 reads CASSPRPQSNRDAETQYF. The rearrangement joins TRBV18 to TRBJ2-5; TCRdb outputs TRBD1, but without DNA this stays unchecked. Germline CDR1 reads KGHSH; CDR2 reads LQKENI. This CDR3 is built from 18 residues.

CDR3 residues: CASKAFAGPNTEAFF. The chain carries TRBV3-1 and TRBJ1-1. The CDR3 sequence is 15 residues long. In germline, CDR1 is LGHDT, CDR2 YNNKEL (reference sequence).

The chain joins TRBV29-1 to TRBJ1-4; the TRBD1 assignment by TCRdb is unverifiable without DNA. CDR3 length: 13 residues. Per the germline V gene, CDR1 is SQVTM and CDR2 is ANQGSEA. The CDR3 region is CSASTGAGEKLFF.

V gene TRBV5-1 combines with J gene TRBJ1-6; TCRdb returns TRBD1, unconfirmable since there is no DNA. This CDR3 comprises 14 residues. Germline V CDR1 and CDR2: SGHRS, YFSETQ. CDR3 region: CASSRTGTDSPLHF.

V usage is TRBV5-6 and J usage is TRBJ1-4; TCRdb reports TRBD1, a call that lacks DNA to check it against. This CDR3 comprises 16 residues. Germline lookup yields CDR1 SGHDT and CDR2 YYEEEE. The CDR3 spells CASSSPGTGTDEKLFF.

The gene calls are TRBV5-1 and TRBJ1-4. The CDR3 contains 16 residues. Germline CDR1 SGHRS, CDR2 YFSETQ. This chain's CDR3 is CASSLNPVGANEKLFF.

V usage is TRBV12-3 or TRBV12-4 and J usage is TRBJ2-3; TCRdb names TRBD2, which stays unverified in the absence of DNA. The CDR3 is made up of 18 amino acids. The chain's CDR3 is CASSPIAGGFPSTDTQYF.

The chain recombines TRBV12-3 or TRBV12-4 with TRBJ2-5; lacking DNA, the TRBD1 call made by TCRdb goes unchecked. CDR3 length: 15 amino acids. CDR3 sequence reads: CASSQGDRGLETQYF.

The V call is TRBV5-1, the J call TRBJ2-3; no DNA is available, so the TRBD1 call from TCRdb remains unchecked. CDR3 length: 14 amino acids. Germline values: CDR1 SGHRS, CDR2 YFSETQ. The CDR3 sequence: CASSLWPGKDTQYF. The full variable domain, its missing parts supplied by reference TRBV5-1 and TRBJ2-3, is KAGVTQTPRYLIKTRGQQVTLSCSPISGHRSVSWYQQTPGQGLQFLFEYFSETQRNKGNFPGRFSGRQFSNSRSEMNVSTLELGDSALYLCASSLWPGKDTQYFGPGTRLTVL.

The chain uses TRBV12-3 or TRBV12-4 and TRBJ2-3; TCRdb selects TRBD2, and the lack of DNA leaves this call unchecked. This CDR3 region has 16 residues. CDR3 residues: CASSPGLARSTDTQYF.

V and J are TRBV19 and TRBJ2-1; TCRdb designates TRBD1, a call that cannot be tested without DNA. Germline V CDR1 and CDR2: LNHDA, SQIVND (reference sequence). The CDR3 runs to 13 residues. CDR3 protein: CASTGPGYNEQFF.

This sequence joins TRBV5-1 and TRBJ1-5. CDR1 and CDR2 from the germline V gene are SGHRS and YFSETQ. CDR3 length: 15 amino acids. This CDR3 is CASSLEGVGNQPQHF.

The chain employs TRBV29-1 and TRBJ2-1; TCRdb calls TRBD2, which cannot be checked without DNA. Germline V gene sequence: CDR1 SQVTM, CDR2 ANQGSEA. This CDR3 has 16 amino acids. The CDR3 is CSVVGGTSRSYNEQFF.

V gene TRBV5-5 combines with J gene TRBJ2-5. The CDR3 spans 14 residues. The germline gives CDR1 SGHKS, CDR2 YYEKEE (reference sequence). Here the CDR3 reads CASSWGPLGETQYF.

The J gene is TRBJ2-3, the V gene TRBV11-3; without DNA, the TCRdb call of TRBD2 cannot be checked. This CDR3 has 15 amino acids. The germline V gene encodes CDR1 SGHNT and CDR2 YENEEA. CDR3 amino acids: CASSQREGSTDTQYF.

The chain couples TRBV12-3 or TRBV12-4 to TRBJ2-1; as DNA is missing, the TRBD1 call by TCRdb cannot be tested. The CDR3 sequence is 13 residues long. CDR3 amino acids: CASSEDRANEQFF.

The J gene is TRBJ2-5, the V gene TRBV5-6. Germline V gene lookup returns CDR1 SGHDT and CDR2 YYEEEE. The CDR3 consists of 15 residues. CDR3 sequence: CASSLALAGRETQYF.

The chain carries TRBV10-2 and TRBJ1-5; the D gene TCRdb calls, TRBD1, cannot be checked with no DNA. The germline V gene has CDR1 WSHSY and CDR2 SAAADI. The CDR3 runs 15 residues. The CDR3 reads CASSEAGGENQPQHF.

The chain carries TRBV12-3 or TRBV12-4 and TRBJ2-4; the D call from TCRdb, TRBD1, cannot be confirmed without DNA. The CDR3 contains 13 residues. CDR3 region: CASSPTTGAIQYF.